This T cell receptor beta chain was observed in a study of OX40 agonist ivuxolimab in advanced cancers. Clones were sequenced by immunoSEQ multiplex PCR, and TCRdb holds only the in-frame ones, with some missing. The sample consists of tens of thousands of clones, around 87% of them appearing once. Source: CD4+ or CD8+ T cells sorted from blood, taken in a trial of the OX40 agonist ivuxolimab. The source of this sequence is an adult with an advanced solid tumor such as melanoma, head and neck, liver or kidney cancer.

DNA of the CDR3: TGTGCCAGCAGCGTAGGAGGGGCTTTAACGGGGATACAAAAGGAGTATTTT. This codes for CASSVGGALTGIQKEYF. The V gene is TRBV9, the J gene TRBJ2-3; TRBD1 or TRBD2 may be the D gene (5 bases each). The germline V gene has CDR1 SGDLS and CDR2 YYNGEE. CDR3 length: 17 amino acids. V was trimmed by 0 bases and J by 13 bases, leaving 27 bases between them.